These 4 T cell receptor beta chains were sequenced from one sample in a study of PD-L1 blockade in urothelial cancer. The table came from immunoSEQ multiplex PCR; TCRdb's copy has only in-frame clones and leaves some out. The table shows 30,000 to 40,000 clones, with approximately 80% occurring only once. Time point: pretreatment peripheral blood. The sequenced sample was PBMCs, obtained around atezolizumab (anti-PD-L1) treatment. These TCRs come from a man older than 75 with urothelial cancer.

V is TRBV10-3 and J is TRBJ2-2; D possibly corresponds to TRBD2 (6 bases). Germline V gene lookup returns CDR1 ENHRY and CDR2 SYGVKD. Trimming removed 3 bases from V and 6 bases from J, with 11 bases in between. This CDR3 comprises 14 residues. The CDR3 nucleotides are TGTGCCATCAGTGACGCAACTAGCTCCGGGGAGCTGTTTTTT. Its translation: CAISDATSSGELFF.

The chain joins TRBV29-1 to TRBJ2-7; TRBD1 is a possible D gene (5 bases). This CDR3 is 16 amino acids long. Trimming left V 4 bases short and J 2 bases short, with 21 bases between. Germline CDR1 and CDR2: SQVTM and ANQGSEA. The CDR3 protein is CSVVPGPGGQTYEQYF. The CDR3 DNA reads as TGCAGCGTTGTGCCCGGTCCTGGCGGACAAACCTACGAGCAGTACTTC.

This clone has a single count. V usage is TRBV5-1 and J usage is TRBJ2-3, with 11 bases aligning to TRBD2. The junction had 11 bases not matched to a gene; V was cut back by 2 bases and J by 3 bases. The CDR3 has 18 residues. The germline V gene has CDR1 SGHRS and CDR2 YFSETQ. Here the CDR3 reads CASSFPITSGSITDTQYF. The CDR3 DNA reads as TGCGCCAGCAGCTTCCCCATTACTAGCGGGAGTATTACAGATACGCAGTATTTT.

This clone has a single count. The chain is built from TRBV19 and TRBJ2-1; TRBD2 agrees at 10 bases. Germline-derived CDR1 and CDR2 are LNHDA and SQIVND (reference sequence). The CDR3 sequence is 12 residues long. J was trimmed by 7 bases and V by 8 bases; bases with no gene match: 2. The CDR3 nucleotides are TGTGCCAGTGAGGGACTAGCGAATGAGCAGTTCTTC. It is translated as CASEGLANEQFF.